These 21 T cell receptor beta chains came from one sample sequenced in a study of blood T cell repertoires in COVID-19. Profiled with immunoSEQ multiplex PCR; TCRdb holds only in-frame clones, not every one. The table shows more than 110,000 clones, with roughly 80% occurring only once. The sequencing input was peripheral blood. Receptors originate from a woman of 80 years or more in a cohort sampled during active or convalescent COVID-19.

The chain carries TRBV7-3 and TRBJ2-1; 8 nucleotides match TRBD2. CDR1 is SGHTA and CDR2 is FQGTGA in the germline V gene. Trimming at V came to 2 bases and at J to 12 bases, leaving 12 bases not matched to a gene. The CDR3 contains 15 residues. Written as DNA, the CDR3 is TGTGCCAGCAGCTTAGGGGGTAGCGGGACCCCGGGGCAGTTCTTC. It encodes CASSLGGSGTPGQFF.

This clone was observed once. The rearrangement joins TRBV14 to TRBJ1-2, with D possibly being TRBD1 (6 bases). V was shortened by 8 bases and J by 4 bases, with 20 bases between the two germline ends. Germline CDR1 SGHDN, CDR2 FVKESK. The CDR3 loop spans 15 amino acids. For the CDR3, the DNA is TGTGCCAGCGCCCCGTGGACAGACGGATTCTATGGCTACACCTTC. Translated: CASAPWTDGFYGYTF.

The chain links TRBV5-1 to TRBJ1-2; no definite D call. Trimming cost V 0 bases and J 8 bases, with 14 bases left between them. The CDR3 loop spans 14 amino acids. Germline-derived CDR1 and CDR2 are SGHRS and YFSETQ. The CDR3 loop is CASSLAGAPLGYTF. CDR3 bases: TGCGCCAGCAGCTTGGCTGGAGCCCCCCTCGGCTACACCTTC.

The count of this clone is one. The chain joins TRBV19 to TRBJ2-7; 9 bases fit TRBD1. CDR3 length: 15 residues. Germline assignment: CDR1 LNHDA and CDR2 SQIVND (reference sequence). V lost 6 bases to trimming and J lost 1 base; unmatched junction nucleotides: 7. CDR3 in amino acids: CASRAGTGSSYEQYF. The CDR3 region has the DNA TGTGCCAGTAGAGCCGGGACAGGGAGTTCCTACGAGCAGTACTTC. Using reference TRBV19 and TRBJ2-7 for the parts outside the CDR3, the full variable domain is DGGITQSPKYLFRKEGQNVTLSCEQNLNHDAMYWYRQDPGQGLRLIYYSQIVNDFQKGDIAEGYSVSREKKESFPLTVTSAQKNPTAFYLCASRAGTGSSYEQYFGPGTRLTVT.

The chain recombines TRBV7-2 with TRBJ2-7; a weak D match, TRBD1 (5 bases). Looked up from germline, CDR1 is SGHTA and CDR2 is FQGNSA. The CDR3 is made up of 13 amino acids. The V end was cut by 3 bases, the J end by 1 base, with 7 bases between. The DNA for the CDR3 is TGTGCCAGCAGCTTCGCAGGGTCCTACGAGCAGTACGTC. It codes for CASSFAGSYEQYV.

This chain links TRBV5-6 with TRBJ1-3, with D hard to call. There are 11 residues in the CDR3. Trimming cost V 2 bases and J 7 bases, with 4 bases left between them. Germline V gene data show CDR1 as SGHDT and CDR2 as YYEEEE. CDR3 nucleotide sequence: TGTGCCAGCAGCTTACGGAACACCATATATTTT. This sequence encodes CASSLRNTIYF.

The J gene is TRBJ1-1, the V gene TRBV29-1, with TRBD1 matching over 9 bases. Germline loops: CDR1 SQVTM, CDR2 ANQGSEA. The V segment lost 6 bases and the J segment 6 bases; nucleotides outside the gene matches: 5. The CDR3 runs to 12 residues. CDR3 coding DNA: TGCAGCGTGGCGACAGGGGGATCTGAAGCTTTCTTT. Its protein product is CSVATGGSEAFF. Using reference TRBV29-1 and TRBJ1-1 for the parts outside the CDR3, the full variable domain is SAVISQKPSRDICQRGTSLTIQCQVDSQVTMMFWYRQQPGQSLTLIATANQGSEATYESGFVIDKFPISRPNLTFSTLTVSNMSPEDSSIYLCSVATGGSEAFFGQGTRLTVV.

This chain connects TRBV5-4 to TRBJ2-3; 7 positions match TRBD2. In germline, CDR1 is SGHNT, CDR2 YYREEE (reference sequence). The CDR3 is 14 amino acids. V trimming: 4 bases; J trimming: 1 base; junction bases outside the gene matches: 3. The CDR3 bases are TGTGCCAGCAGCCCGGCGGGGGGCACAGATACGCAGTATTTT. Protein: CASSPAGGTDTQYF.

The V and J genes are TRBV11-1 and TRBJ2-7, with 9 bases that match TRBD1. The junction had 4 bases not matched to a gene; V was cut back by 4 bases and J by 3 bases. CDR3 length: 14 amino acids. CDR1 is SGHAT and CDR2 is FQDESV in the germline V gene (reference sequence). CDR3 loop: CASSWGQGSYEQYF. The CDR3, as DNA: TGTGCCAGCAGCTGGGGACAGGGTAGCTACGAGCAGTACTTC.

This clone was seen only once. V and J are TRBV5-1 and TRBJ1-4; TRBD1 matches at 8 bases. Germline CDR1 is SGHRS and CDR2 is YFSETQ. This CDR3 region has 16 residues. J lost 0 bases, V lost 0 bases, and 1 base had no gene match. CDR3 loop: CASSLGQGTTNEKLFF. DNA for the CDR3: TGCGCCAGCAGCTTGGGACAGGGGACAACTAATGAAAAACTGTTTTTT.

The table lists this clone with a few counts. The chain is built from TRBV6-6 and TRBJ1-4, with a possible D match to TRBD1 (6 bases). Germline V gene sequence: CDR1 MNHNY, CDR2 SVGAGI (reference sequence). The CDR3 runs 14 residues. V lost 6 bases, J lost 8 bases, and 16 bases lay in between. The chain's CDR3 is CASSRRDIGEKLFF. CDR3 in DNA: TGTGCCAGCAGCCGCCGGGACATTGGCGAAAAACTGTTTTTT.

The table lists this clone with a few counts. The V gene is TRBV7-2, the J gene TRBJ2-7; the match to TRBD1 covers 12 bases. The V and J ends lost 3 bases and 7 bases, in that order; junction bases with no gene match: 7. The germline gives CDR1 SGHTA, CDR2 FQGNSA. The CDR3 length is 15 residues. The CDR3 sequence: CASSLAGTGGGEQYF. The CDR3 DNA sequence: TGTGCCAGCAGCTTGGCCGGGACAGGGGGCGGGGAGCAGTACTTC.

CDR3 sequence: CASSFTRGQPQHF. The CDR3, as DNA: TGTGCCAGCAGCTTTACGCGGGGCCAGCCCCAGCATTTT. The chain recombines TRBV7-2 with TRBJ1-5; D possibly corresponds to TRBD1 (5 bases). CDR1 SGHTA and CDR2 FQGNSA come from the germline V gene. CDR3 size: 13 residues. V was pared by 3 bases and J by 7 bases, with 10 bases between. Supplemented by reference TRBV7-2 and TRBJ1-5, the full variable domain reads GAGVSQSPSNKVTEKGKDVELRCDPISGHTALYWYRQSLGQGLEFLIYFQGNSAPDKSGLPSDRFSAERTGGSVSTLTIQRTQQEDSAVYLCASSFTRGQPQHFGDGTRLSIL.

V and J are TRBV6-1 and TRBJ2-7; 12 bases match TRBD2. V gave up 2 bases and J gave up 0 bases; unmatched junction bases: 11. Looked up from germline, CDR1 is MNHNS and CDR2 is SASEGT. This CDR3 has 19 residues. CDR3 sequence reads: CASSERGLAGGRSSYEQYF. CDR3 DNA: TGTGCCAGCAGTGAACGAGGTCTAGCGGGGGGGCGCTCCTCCTACGAGCAGTACTTC.

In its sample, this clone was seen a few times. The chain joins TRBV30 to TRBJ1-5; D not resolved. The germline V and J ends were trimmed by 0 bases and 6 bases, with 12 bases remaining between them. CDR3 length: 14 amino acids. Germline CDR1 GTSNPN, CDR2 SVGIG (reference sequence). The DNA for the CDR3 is TGTGCCTGGAGTGTGACGGCCCGGAGTCAGCCCCAGCATTTT. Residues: CAWSVTARSQPQHF.

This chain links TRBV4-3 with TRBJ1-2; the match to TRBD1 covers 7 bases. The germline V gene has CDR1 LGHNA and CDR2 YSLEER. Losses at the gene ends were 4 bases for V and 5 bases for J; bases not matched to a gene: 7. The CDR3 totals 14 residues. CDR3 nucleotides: TGCGCCAGCAGCCTCCGGACAGGCGAGTATGGCTACACCTTC. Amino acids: CASSLRTGEYGYTF.

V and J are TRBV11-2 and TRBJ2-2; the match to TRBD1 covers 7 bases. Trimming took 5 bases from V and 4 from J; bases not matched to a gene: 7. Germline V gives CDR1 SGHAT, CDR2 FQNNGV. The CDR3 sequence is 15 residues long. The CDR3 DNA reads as TGTGCCAGCAGCCGGGCAAACAGGGGCACCGGGGAGCTGTTTTTT. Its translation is CASSRANRGTGELFF.

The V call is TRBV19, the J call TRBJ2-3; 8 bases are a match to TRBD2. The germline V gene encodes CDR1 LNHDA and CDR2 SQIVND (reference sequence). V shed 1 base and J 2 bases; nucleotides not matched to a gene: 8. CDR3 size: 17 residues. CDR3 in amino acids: CASSIGGLAGITDTQYF. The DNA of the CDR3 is TGTGCCAGTAGTATAGGGGGGCTAGCGGGTATCACAGATACGCAGTATTTT.

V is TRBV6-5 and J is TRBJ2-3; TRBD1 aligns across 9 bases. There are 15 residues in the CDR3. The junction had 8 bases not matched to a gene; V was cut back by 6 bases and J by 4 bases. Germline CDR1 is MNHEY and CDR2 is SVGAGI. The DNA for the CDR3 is TGTGCCAGCAGCTCTAACAGGGGGCGCGCAGATACGCAGTATTTT. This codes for CASSSNRGRADTQYF.

The CDR3 loop reads CASSQGRTGNTIYF. Written as DNA, the CDR3 is TGTGCCAGCAGCCAAGGGCGGACTGGAAACACCATATATTTT. The chain links TRBV14 to TRBJ1-3; D ambiguous. The germline gives CDR1 SGHDN, CDR2 FVKESK. Trimming stripped 1 base from V and 2 bases from J, with 6 bases between. The CDR3 covers 14 residues.

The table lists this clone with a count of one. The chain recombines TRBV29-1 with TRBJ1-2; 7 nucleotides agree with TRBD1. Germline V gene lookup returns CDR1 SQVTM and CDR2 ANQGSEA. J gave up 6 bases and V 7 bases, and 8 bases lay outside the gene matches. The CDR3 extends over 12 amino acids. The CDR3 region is CSAGRTGNGYTF. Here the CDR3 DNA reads TGCAGCGCGGGCCGGACAGGTAATGGCTACACCTTC. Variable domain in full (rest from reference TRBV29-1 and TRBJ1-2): SAVISQKPSRDICQRGTSLTIQCQVDSQVTMMFWYRQQPGQSLTLIATANQGSEATYESGFVIDKFPISRPNLTFSTLTVSNMSPEDSSIYLCSAGRTGNGYTFGSGTRLTVV.